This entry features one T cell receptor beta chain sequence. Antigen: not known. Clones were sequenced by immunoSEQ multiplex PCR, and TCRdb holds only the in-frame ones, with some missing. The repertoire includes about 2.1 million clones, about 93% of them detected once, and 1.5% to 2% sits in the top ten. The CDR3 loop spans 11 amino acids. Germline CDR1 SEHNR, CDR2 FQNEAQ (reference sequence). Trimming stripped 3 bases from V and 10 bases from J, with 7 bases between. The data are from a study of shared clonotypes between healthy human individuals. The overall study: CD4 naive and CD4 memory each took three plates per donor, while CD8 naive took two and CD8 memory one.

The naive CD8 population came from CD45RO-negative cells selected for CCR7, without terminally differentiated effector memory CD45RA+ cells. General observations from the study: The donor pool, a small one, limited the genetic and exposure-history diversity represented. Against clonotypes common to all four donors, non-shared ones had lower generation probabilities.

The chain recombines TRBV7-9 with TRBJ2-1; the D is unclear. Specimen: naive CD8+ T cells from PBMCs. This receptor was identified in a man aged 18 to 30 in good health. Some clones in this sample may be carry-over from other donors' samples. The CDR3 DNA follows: TGTGCCAGCAGCTTGAGCTGGGAGCAGTTCTTC. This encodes CASSLSWEQFF.